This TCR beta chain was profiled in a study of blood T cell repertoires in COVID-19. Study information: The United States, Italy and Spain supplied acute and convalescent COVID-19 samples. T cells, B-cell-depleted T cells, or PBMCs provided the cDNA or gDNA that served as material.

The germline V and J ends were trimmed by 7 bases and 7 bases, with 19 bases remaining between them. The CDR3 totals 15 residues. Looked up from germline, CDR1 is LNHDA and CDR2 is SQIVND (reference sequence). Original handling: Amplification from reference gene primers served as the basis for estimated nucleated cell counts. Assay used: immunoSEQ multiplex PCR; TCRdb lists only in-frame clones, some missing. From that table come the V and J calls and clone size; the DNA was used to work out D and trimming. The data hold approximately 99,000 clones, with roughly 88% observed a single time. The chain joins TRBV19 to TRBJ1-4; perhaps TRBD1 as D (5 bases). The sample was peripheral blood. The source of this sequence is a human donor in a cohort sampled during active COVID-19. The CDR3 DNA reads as TGTGCCAGTATGGAAGGCGGGGCGAATAGTGAAAAACTGTTTTTT. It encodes CASMEGGANSEKLFF. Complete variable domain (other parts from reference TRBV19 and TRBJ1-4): DGGITQSPKYLFRKEGQNVTLSCEQNLNHDAMYWYRQDPGQGLRLIYYSQIVNDFQKGDIAEGYSVSREKKESFPLTVTSAQKNPTAFYLCASMEGGANSEKLFFGSGTQLSVL.